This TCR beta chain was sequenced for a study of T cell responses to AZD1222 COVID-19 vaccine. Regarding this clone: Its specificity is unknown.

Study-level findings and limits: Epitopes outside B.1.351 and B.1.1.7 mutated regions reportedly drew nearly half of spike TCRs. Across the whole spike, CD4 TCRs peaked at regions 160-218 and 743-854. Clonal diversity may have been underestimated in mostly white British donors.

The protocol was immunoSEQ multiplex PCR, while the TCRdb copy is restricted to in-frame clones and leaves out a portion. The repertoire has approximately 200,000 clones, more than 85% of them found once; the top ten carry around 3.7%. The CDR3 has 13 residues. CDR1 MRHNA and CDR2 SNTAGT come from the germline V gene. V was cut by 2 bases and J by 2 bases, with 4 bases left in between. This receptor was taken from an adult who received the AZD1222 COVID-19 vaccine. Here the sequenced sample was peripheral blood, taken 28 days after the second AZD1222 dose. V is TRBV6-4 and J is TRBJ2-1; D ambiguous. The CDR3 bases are TGTGCCAGCAGTGACGGACCCTACAATGAGCAGTTCTTC. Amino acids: CASSDGPYNEQFF.